The 30 T cell receptor beta chains given below trace back to one sample, sequenced in a study of cytomegalovirus exposure and HLA in healthy donors. Use of 60 Vbeta and 13 Jbeta primers characterized the PCR. Data came from immunoSEQ multiplex PCR; TCRdb stores just in-frame clones and leaves some out. This sample has around 140,000 clones, with roughly 78% found just once. Sequencing input: PBMCs. Source of these receptors: a man aged 45-65 years in good health and CMV-seropositive.

The V gene is TRBV2, the J gene TRBJ2-1; 10 bases agree with TRBD2. Germline assignment: CDR1 SNHLY and CDR2 FYNNEI. The trim removed 0 bases at V and 16 bases at J, leaving 12 bases unmatched. This CDR3 region has 15 residues. The CDR3 nucleotides are TGTGCCAGCAGTGAAGCGTGGCTAGCGGGGGCACCGGGCTTCTTC. Translation: CASSEAWLAGAPGFF.

The chain joins TRBV5-3 to TRBJ2-3; 13 positions agree with TRBD2. TRBV5-3 is marked as an open reading frame, function uncertain. With 3 bases clipped from V and 7 bases from J, the junction kept 5 bases outside the gene matches. The CDR3 extends over 15 amino acids. CDR3 coding DNA: TGTGCCAGAAGCTCCGGGACTAGCGGGAAAAATACGCAGTATTTT. Encoded protein: CARSSGTSGKNTQYF.

This chain uses TRBV7-9 with TRBJ1-1, with no clear D. V was pared by 0 bases and J by 10 bases, with 9 bases between. This CDR3 spans 12 amino acids. Germline V gene data show CDR1 as SEHNR and CDR2 as FQNEAQ (reference sequence). The CDR3 is CASSLAAGPAFF. For the CDR3, the DNA is TGTGCCAGCAGCTTAGCCGCGGGTCCAGCTTTCTTT.

The chain joins TRBV20-1 to TRBJ1-2; D call uncertain. Between the trimmed V and J ends, which lost 1 base and 5 bases, there was a span of 5 bases. CDR1 and CDR2 (germline): DFQATT, SNEGSKA (reference sequence). The CDR3 has 11 amino acids. The CDR3 region has the DNA TGCAGTGCTAGAGTCGAGTATGGCTACACCTTC. Its translation is CSARVEYGYTF.

The chain recombines TRBV4-1 with TRBJ1-6, with 11 bases that match TRBD1. Germline loops: CDR1 MGHRA, CDR2 YSYEKL. J lost 6 bases, V lost 4 bases, and 2 bases had no gene match. There are 15 residues in the CDR3. CDR3 loop: CASSLGTGGNSPLHF. In nucleotides, the CDR3 is TGCGCCAGCAGCCTTGGGACAGGGGGTAATTCACCCCTCCACTTT.

The rearrangement uses TRBV29-1 and TRBJ2-7, with D perhaps TRBD1 (5 bases). Germline lookup yields CDR1 SQVTM and CDR2 ANQGSEA. The V end was cut by 6 bases, the J end by 0 bases, with 12 bases between. The CDR3 runs 13 residues. Written as DNA, the CDR3 is TGCAGCGTACTCGACAGCAGCTCCTACGAGCAGTACTTC. It encodes CSVLDSSSYEQYF.

The chain employs TRBV10-3 and TRBJ2-7; no reliable D call. Germline CDR1 ENHRY, CDR2 SYGVKD. The CDR3 extends over 12 amino acids. The V end was cut by 3 bases, the J end by 7 bases, with 10 bases between. CDR3 DNA sequence: TGTGCCATCAGTGACCGTCGACAAGAGCAGTACTTC. Its translation: CAISDRRQEQYF.

The chain uses TRBV7-6 and TRBJ2-5; D call uncertain. V lost 1 base, J lost 7 bases, and 7 bases lay in between. CDR3 size: 12 residues. The V gene's germline CDR1 is SGHVS and CDR2 FNYEAQ. This CDR3 reads CASSLDGVTQYF. The CDR3 DNA reads TGTGCCAGCAGCTTAGACGGAGTGACCCAGTACTTC.

This clone was counted a single time. The CDR3 here is CASSQAPLRSDTGELFF. The CDR3 DNA reads TGCGCCAGCAGCCAAGCCCCCCTTCGCAGCGACACCGGGGAGCTGTTTTTT. The chain combines TRBV4-1 with TRBJ2-2; no reliable D call. There are 17 residues in the CDR3. V was pared by 1 base and J by 3 bases, with 15 bases between. Germline V gene sequence: CDR1 MGHRA, CDR2 YSYEKL.

The chain recombines TRBV28 with TRBJ1-2, with a tentative D call TRBD1 (5 bases). V lost 3 bases to trimming and J lost 1 base, with 15 bases between them. Germline loops: CDR1 MDHEN, CDR2 SYDVKM. This CDR3 spans 16 amino acids. The CDR3 protein is CASSFGDSRINYGYTF. CDR3 bases: TGTGCCAGCAGTTTTGGAGACAGTCGGATTAACTATGGCTACACCTTC.

This clone was counted a few times. V and J are TRBV19 and TRBJ2-3; 7 bases are shared with TRBD1. Losses at the gene ends were 3 bases for V and 0 bases for J; bases not matched to a gene: 3. The germline V gene has CDR1 LNHDA and CDR2 SQIVND (reference sequence). CDR3 length: 15 residues. The CDR3 loop is CASSILTGSTDTQYF. CDR3 sequence (DNA): TGTGCCAGTAGTATCCTGACAGGGAGCACAGATACGCAGTATTTT.

This chain uses TRBV5-4 with TRBJ1-2; no clear D. The CDR3 has 13 amino acids. Trimming removed 4 bases from V and 0 bases from J, with 7 bases in between. CDR1 is SGHNT, CDR2 YYREEE, per germline (reference sequence). CDR3 in DNA: TGTGCCAGCAGCATGACACCTAACTATGGCTACACCTTC. This translates into CASSMTPNYGYTF.

This clone came up a few times. The V gene is TRBV5-4, the J gene TRBJ2-1; D may be TRBD2 (6 bases). Looked up from germline, CDR1 is SGHNT and CDR2 is YYREEE (reference sequence). The germline V and J ends were trimmed by 4 bases and 0 bases, with 20 bases remaining between them. This CDR3 region has 18 residues. CDR3 DNA sequence: TGTGCCAGCAGCCCTCCGGCGGGGCCGGGGAGCTCCTACAATGAGCAGTTCTTC. Amino acids: CASSPPAGPGSSYNEQFF.

The chain uses TRBV6-5 and TRBJ1-2; 7 bases agree with TRBD1. Losses at the gene ends were 0 bases for V and 7 bases for J; bases not matched to a gene: 8. The germline gives CDR1 MNHEY, CDR2 SVGAGI. CDR3 length equals 15 residues. As DNA, the CDR3 is TGTGCCAGCAGTTACTCGCAAGGGGGCGCCGGTGGCTACACCTTC. This codes for CASSYSQGGAGGYTF.

This clone was counted a few times. This CDR3 is CASSPGTGYEKLFF. DNA of the CDR3: TGTGCCAGCTCACCAGGTACAGGGTACGAAAAACTGTTTTTT. The rearrangement joins TRBV18 to TRBJ1-4; D is perhaps TRBD1 (6 bases). Trimming stripped 2 bases from V and 8 bases from J, with 12 bases between. The germline V gene encodes CDR1 KGHSH and CDR2 LQKENI. This CDR3 spans 14 amino acids.

The chain is built from TRBV5-4 and TRBJ1-2; 7 positions agree with TRBD1. The CDR3 extends over 16 amino acids. The germline CDR1 and CDR2 sequences are SGHNT and YYREEE (reference sequence). V shed 2 bases and J 3 bases; nucleotides not matched to a gene: 10. DNA of the CDR3: TGTGCCAGCAGCTTAAAGACAGGGAGCATTGACTATGGCTACACCTTC. It is translated as CASSLKTGSIDYGYTF.

V is TRBV4-1 and J is TRBJ1-2, with 7 bases identical to TRBD1. Germline CDR1 and CDR2: MGHRA and YSYEKL. The CDR3 runs 15 residues. With V trimmed by 4 bases and J by 2 bases, 7 bases remained unmatched. The CDR3 DNA reads TGCGCCAGCAGCCCATCGGACAGGACCAACTATGGCTACACCTTC. This translates into CASSPSDRTNYGYTF.

The CDR3 DNA reads TGTGCCAGCCGGGATACAGGGGCCCTCTCTACTAACTATGGCTACACCTTC. Its protein is CASRDTGALSTNYGYTF. The genes are TRBV4-2 and TRBJ1-2; 7 bases are a match to TRBD1. Trimming at V came to 8 bases and at J to 0 bases, leaving 15 bases not matched to a gene. From germline, CDR1 is LGHNA and CDR2 YNFKEQ. CDR3 length equals 17 residues.

The V gene is TRBV9, the J gene TRBJ2-5; 8 bases fit TRBD2. V dropped 3 bases and J dropped 1; count of bases not matched to a gene: 5. The CDR3 runs 15 residues. Germline loops: CDR1 SGDLS, CDR2 YYNGEE. The CDR3 coding sequence is TGTGCCAGCAGCGCGGTCCTAGCGGGCCAAGAGACCCAGTACTTC. Translation: CASSAVLAGQETQYF.

The V gene is TRBV29-1, the J gene TRBJ2-7, with a tentative D call TRBD1 (6 bases). With 4 bases removed from V and 2 bases from J, the gap between germline ends came to 18 bases. The germline CDR1 and CDR2 sequences are SQVTM and ANQGSEA. The CDR3 runs 15 residues. CDR3 region: CSVGLVDRTTYEQYF. The CDR3 DNA reads TGCAGCGTTGGACTGGTTGACAGGACCACCTACGAGCAGTACTTC.

The genes are TRBV5-1 and TRBJ2-1, with 11 bases fitting TRBD2. The CDR3 has 16 amino acids. V lost 0 bases and J lost 9; bases outside the gene matches: 8. Looked up from germline, CDR1 is SGHRS and CDR2 is YFSETQ. As DNA, the CDR3 is TGCGCCAGCAGCTTGGTGGCTATGCTAGCGGGAGGTGAGCAGTTCTTC. Residues: CASSLVAMLAGGEQFF.

In its sample, this clone was seen a few times. The same CDR3 is also encoded by other DNA sequences in this sample. The chain carries TRBV7-2 and TRBJ2-3; the D gene is possibly TRBD1 (5 bases). The CDR3 is 13 amino acids. The V end lost 5 bases, the J end lost 2 bases, and 8 bases lay between the germline ends. Germline lookup yields CDR1 SGHTA and CDR2 FQGNSA. The CDR3 reads CASSLQVTDTQYF. CDR3 bases: TGTGCCAGCAGCCTACAGGTCACAGATACGCAGTATTTT.

The V call is TRBV12-5, the J call TRBJ1-2, with 8 bases matching TRBD1. CDR1 is LGHNT and CDR2 is FRNRAP in the germline V gene. With V trimmed by 0 bases and J by 4 bases, 1 base remained unmatched. The CDR3 contains 14 residues. CDR3 loop: CASGLVQGAYGYTF. CDR3 nucleotide sequence: TGTGCTAGTGGTTTGGTTCAGGGGGCCTATGGCTACACCTTC.

This clone has just one count. The J gene is TRBJ2-5, the V gene TRBV7-3; 8 bases agree with TRBD1. The V gene end was trimmed by 5 bases and the J gene end by 4 bases; junction bases not matched to a gene: 6. The CDR3 consists of 14 residues. Germline V gene data show CDR1 as SGHTA and CDR2 as FQGTGA. CDR3 protein: CASSPTGERETQYF. As DNA, the CDR3 is TGTGCCAGCAGCCCGACAGGGGAACGAGAGACCCAGTACTTC.

The V gene is TRBV7-9, the J gene TRBJ1-3; 7 nucleotides match TRBD1. CDR3 length: 16 residues. Germline values: CDR1 SEHNR, CDR2 FQNEAQ (reference sequence). V was clipped by 5 bases and J by 0 bases; unmatched bases: 7. The CDR3 coding sequence is TGTGCCAGCAGCCCGGGACAGCCGAGCTCTGGAAACACCATATATTTT. Its protein product is CASSPGQPSSGNTIYF.

This chain joins TRBV5-1 and TRBJ1-2, with D hard to call. Trimming pared 0 bases from V and 0 bases from J, leaving 6 bases between. The CDR3 has 14 residues. Germline values: CDR1 SGHRS, CDR2 YFSETQ. The CDR3 nucleotides are TGCGCCAGCAGCTTGGCCAGCGCTAACTATGGCTACACCTTC. Translating it yields CASSLASANYGYTF. The full variable domain, rest sourced from reference TRBV5-1 and TRBJ1-2, is KAGVTQTPRYLIKTRGQQVTLSCSPISGHRSVSWYQQTPGQGLQFLFEYFSETQRNKGNFPGRFSGRQFSNSRSEMNVSTLELGDSALYLCASSLASANYGYTFGSGTRLTVV.

V usage is TRBV7-4 and J usage is TRBJ1-4, with 8 bases aligning to TRBD1. V shed 2 bases, J shed 8 bases, and the junction held 4 bases outside the gene matches. Germline CDR1 reads SGHVT; CDR2 reads SQSDAQ. This CDR3 is 14 amino acids long. The CDR3 sequence is CASSLNRQGEKLFF. The CDR3 DNA follows: TGTGCCAGCAGCTTAAATAGACAGGGGGAAAAACTGTTTTTT.

V and J are TRBV29-1 and TRBJ1-1; no firm D call. V shed 4 bases and J shed 1 base, with 4 bases lying between them. This CDR3 contains 11 residues. The germline CDR1 and CDR2 sequences are SQVTM and ANQGSEA. CDR3 sequence: CSVVWNTEAFF. DNA for the CDR3: TGCAGCGTTGTCTGGAACACTGAAGCTTTCTTT.

The V gene is TRBV18, the J gene TRBJ2-1, with D possibly TRBD2 on 6 matching bases. Germline CDR1 reads KGHSH; CDR2 reads LQKENI. Trimming left V 5 bases short and J 7 bases short, with 15 bases between. The CDR3 loop spans 14 amino acids. The CDR3 sequence: CASSWWRGVNEQFF. CDR3 sequence (DNA): TGTGCCAGCTCATGGTGGCGCGGGGTGAATGAGCAGTTCTTC.

This clone came up a few times. The rearrangement uses TRBV27 and TRBJ1-2; 7 bases are shared with TRBD1. V lost 5 bases and J lost 2; bases outside the gene matches: 11. This CDR3 is 16 amino acids long. Germline CDR1 reads MNHEY; CDR2 reads SMNVEV (reference sequence). CDR3 region: CASSPGGTVLNYGYTF. CDR3 DNA sequence: TGTGCCAGCAGTCCAGGGGGGACAGTTTTGAACTATGGCTACACCTTC.